This record looks at one T cell receptor beta chain sequence and its context. The V segment lost 0 bases and the J segment 2 bases; nucleotides outside the gene matches: 5. There are 15 residues in the CDR3. Germline V CDR1 and CDR2: GTSNPN, SVGIG (reference sequence). These data belong to a study of shared clonotypes between healthy human individuals. The team ran DNA from unsorted PBMCs on ten immunoSEQ deep assay plates for sequencing. Under the authors' procedure: Filtering was not the same, since immunoSEQ gave junction-only sequences without quality scores. Here immunoSEQ multiplex PCR was the method, and the copy in TCRdb shows in-frame clones only, minus some. D and trimming were read from the DNA, whereas the V and J calls and clone size are those reported in that table. The sample shows about 470,000 clones, roughly 77% of them seen only once.

The sequencing input was PBMCs. This receptor was taken from a woman in her 40s in good health. Some clones in this sample may be carry-over from other donors' samples. The chain recombines TRBV30 with TRBJ2-7; 9 nucleotides match TRBD2. The CDR3 here is CAWSVGVAGAYEQYF. DNA of the CDR3: TGTGCCTGGAGTGTAGGGGTAGCGGGAGCCTACGAGCAGTACTTC.